The clone carrying this TCR beta chain showed up many times. The time point denotes: patch test 3, about 24 weeks after DPC sensitization. The treatment here: therapeutic diphenylcyclopropenone sensitization with weekly scalp DPC. The sample belongs to a study of human T cells and chemical hapten exposure. TCRdb called the RACE reads again in MiXCR, with one record for every CDR3 protein. The sample has over 65,000 distinct CDR3 sequences, roughly 11% seen once; the top ten hold roughly 1.5%. Germline lookup yields CDR1 SQVTM and CDR2 ANQGSEA. V lost 4 bases and J 7 bases, leaving 13 bases between the germline ends. CDR3 length: 12 amino acids.

Sequencing used whole blood, obtained in connection with sensitization to the hapten diphenylcyclopropenone (DPC). This TCR was recovered from a woman between 50 and 59 years old with alopecia areata. Some clones in this sample may be carry-over from other donors' samples. The rearrangement uses TRBV29-1 and TRBJ1-1; perhaps TRBD1 as D (6 bases). CDR3 coding DNA: TGCAGCGTTGGTCGGGGGCTCGGTGAAGCTTTCTTT. Its protein is CSVGRGLGEAFF.